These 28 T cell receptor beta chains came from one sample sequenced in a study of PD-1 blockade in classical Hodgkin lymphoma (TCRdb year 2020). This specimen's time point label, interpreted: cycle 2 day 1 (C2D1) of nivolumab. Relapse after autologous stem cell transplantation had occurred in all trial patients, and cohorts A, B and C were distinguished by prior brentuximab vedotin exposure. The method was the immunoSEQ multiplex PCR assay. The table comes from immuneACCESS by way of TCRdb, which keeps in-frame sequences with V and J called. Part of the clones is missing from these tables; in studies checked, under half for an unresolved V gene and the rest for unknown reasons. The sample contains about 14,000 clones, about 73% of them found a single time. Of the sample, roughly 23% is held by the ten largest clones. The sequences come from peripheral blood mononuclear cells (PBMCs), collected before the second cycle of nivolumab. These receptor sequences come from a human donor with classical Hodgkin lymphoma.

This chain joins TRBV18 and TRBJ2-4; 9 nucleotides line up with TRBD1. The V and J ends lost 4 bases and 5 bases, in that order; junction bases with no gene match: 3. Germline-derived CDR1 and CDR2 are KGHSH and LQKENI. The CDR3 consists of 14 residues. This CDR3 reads CASSLGQGENIQYF. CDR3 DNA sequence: TGTGCCAGCTCACTGGGACAGGGAGAAAACATTCAGTACTTC.

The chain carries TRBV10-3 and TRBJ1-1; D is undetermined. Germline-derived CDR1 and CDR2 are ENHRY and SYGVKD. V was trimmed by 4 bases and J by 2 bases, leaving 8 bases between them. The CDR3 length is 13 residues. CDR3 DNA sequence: TGTGCCATCAGTGGTGGGTTAAACACTGAAGCTTTCTTT. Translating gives CAISGGLNTEAFF.

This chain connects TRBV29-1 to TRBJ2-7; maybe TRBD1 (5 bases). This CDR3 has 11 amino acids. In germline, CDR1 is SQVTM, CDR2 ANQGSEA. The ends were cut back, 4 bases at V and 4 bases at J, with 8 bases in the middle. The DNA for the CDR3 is TGCAGCGTTGTGGGGCAGTACGAGCAGTACTTC. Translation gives CSVVGQYEQYF.

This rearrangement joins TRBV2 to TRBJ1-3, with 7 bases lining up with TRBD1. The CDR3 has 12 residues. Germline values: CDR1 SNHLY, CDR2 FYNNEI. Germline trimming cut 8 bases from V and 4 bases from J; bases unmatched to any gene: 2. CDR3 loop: CASGTEGNTIYF. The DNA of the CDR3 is TGTGCCAGCGGGACAGAGGGAAACACCATATATTTT.

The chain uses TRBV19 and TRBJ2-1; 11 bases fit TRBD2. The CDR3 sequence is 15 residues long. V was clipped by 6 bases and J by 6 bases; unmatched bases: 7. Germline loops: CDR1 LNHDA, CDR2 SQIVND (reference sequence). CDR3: CASSYLAGGSNEQFF. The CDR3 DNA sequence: TGTGCCAGTAGCTACTTAGCGGGGGGGAGCAATGAGCAGTTCTTC.

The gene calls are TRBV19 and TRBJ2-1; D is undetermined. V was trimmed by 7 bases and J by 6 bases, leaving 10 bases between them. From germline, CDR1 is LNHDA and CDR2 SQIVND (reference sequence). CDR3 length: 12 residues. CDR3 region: CASNNLGNEQFF. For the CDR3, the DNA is TGTGCCAGTAATAACCTGGGCAATGAGCAGTTCTTC.

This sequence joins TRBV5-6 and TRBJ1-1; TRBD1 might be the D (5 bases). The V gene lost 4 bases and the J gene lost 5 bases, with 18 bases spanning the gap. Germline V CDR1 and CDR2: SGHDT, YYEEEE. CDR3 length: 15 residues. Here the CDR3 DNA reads TGTGCCAGCAGCGTCCAGATGGCAGGGCGAACTGAAGCTTTCTTT. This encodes CASSVQMAGRTEAFF. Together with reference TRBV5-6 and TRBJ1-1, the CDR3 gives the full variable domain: DAGVTQSPTHLIKTRGQQVTLRCSPKSGHDTVSWYQQALGQGPQFIFQYYEEEERQRGNFPDRFSGHQFPNYSSELNVNALLLGDSALYLCASSVQMAGRTEAFFGQGTRLTVV.

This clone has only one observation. The CDR3 sequence is CASSPQRTGLNTEAFF. DNA for the CDR3: TGTGCCAGCTCACCACAAAGGACAGGATTGAACACTGAAGCTTTCTTT. This chain uses TRBV18 with TRBJ1-1, with 7 positions matching TRBD1. CDR1 is KGHSH and CDR2 is LQKENI in the germline V gene. The CDR3 is 16 amino acids. V dropped 1 base and J dropped 0; count of bases not matched to a gene: 5.

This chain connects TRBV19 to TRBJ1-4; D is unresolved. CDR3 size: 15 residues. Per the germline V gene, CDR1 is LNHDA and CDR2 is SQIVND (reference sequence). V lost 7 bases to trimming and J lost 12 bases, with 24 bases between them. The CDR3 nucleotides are TGTGCCAGTAAATGGGCATCCTTCGGGTATGAGGAACTGTTTTTT. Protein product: CASKWASFGYEELFF.

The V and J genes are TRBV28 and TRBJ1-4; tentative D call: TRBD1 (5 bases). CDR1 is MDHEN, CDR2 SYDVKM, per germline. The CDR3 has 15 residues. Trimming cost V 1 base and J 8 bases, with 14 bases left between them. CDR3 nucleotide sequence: TGTGCCAGCAGTTTATCGGGCAGGGCAATAGAAAAACTGTTTTTT. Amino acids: CASSLSGRAIEKLFF.

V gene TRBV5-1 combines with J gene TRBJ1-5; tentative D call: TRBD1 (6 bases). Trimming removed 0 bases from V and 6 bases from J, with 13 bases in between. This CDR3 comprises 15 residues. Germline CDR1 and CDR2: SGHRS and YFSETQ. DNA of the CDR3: TGCGCCAGCAGCTTGGGCGGAGGGGGAGGTCAGCCCCAGCATTTT. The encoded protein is CASSLGGGGGQPQHF.

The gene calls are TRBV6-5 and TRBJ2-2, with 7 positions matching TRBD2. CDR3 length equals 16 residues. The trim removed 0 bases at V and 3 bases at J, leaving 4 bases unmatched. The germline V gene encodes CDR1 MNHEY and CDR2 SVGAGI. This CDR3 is CASSYSTRGYTGELFF. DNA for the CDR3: TGTGCCAGCAGTTACTCGACGCGGGGGTACACCGGGGAGCTGTTTTTT.

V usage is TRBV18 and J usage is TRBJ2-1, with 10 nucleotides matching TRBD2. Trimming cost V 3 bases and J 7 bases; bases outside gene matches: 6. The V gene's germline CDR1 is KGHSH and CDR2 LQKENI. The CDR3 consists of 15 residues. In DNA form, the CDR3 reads TGTGCCAGCTCACCGGGACTAGCGTATAGGAATGAGCAGTTCTTC. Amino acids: CASSPGLAYRNEQFF.

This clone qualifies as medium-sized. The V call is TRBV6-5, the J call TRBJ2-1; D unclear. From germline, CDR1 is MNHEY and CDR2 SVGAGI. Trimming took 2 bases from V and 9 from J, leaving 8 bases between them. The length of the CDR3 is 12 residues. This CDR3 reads CASSYGRVEQFF. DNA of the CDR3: TGTGCCAGCAGTTACGGCCGGGTTGAGCAGTTCTTC.

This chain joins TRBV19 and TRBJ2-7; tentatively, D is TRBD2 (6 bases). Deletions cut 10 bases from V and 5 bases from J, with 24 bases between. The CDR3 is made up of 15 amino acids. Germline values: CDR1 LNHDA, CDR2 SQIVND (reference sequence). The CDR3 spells CANPVAAQILNEQYF. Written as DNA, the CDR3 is TGTGCCAACCCCGTAGCGGCGCAGATCCTTAACGAGCAGTACTTC.

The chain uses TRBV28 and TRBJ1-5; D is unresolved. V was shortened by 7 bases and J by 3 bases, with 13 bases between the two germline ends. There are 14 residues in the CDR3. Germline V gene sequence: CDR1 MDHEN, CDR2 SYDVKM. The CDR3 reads CASKLSHLNQPQHF. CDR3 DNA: TGTGCCAGCAAACTGAGTCACCTCAATCAGCCCCAGCATTTT.

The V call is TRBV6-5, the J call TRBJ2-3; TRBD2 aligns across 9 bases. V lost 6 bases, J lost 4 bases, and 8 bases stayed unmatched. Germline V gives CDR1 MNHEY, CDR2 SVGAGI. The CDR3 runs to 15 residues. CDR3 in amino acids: CASSGPGLASDTQYF. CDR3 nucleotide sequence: TGTGCCAGCAGCGGACCCGGACTAGCGTCAGATACGCAGTATTTT.

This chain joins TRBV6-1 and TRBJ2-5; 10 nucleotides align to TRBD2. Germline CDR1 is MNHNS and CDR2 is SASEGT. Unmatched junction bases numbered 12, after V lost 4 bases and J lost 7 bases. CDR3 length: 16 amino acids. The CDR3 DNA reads TGTGCCAGCAGTGTCTCTAGCGGGGGACCGATGGGGACCCAGTACTTC. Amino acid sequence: CASSVSSGGPMGTQYF.

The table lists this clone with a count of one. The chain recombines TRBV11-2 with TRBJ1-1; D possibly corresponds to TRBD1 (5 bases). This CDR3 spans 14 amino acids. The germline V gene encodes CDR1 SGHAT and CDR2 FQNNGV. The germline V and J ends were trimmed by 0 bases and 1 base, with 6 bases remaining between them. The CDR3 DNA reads TGTGCCAGCAGCTTAGATGGGGGGAACACTGAAGCTTTCTTT. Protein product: CASSLDGGNTEAFF.

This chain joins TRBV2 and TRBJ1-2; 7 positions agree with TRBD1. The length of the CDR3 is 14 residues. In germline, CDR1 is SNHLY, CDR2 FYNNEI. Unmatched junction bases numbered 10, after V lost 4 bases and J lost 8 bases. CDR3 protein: CASSGTRGLEGYTF. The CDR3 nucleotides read TGTGCCAGCAGTGGGACTAGGGGGCTAGAAGGCTACACCTTC.

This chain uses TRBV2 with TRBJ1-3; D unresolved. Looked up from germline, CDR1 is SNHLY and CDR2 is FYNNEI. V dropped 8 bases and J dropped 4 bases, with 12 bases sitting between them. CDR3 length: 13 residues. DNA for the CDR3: TGTGCCAGCGACCCGGGGATCGGAAACACCATATATTTT. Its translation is CASDPGIGNTIYF.

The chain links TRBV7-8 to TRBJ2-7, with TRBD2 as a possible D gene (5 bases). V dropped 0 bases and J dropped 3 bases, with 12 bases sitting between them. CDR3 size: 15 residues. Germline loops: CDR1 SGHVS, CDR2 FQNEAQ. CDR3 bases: TGTGCCAGCAGCTTAGCCCACGGACTCAACTACGAGCAGTACTTC. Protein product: CASSLAHGLNYEQYF.

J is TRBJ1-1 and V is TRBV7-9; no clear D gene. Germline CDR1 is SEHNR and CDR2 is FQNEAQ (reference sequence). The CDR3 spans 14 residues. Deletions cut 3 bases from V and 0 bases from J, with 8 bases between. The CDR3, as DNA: TGTGCCAGCAGCTTTCAGGAGGTGAACACTGAAGCTTTCTTT. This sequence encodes CASSFQEVNTEAFF. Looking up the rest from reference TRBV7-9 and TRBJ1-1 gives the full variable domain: DTGVSQNPRHKITKRGQNVTFRCDPISEHNRLYWYRQTLGQGPEFLTYFQNEAQLEKSRLLSDRFSAERPKGSFSTLEIQRTEQGDSAMYLCASSFQEVNTEAFFGQGTRLTVV.

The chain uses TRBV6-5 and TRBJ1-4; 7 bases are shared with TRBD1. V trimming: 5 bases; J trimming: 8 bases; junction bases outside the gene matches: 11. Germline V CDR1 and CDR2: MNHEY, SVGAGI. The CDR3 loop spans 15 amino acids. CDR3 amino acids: CASSGGTAGGEKLFF. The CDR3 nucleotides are TGTGCCAGCAGTGGAGGGACAGCGGGGGGGGAAAAACTGTTTTTT.

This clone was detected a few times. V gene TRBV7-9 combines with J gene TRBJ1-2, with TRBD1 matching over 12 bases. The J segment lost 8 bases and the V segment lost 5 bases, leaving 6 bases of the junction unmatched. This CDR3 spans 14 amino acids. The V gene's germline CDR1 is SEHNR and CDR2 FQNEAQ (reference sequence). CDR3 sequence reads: CASSPGQGAGGYTF. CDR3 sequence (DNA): TGTGCCAGCAGCCCGGGACAGGGGGCTGGAGGCTACACCTTC. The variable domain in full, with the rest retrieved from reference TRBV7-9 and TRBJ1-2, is DTGVSQNPRHKITKRGQNVTFRCDPISEHNRLYWYRQTLGQGPEFLTYFQNEAQLEKSRLLSDRFSAERPKGSFSTLEIQRTEQGDSAMYLCASSPGQGAGGYTFGSGTRLTVV.

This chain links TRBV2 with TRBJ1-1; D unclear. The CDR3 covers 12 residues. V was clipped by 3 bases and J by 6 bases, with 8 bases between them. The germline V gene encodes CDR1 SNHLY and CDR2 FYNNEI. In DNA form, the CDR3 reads TGTGCCAGCAGTGAGAGAGGGCCTGAAGCTTTCTTT. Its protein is CASSERGPEAFF.

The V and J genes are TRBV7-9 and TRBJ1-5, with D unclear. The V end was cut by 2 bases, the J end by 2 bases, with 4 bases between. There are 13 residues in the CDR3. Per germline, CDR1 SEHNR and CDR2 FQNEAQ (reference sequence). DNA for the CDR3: TGTGCCAGCAGCTTACAGGGCAATCAGCCCCAGCATTTT. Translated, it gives CASSLQGNQPQHF.

The CDR3 protein is CASSPQGQAIMGELFF. The CDR3 DNA reads as TGTGCCAGCTCACCACAGGGACAGGCTATCATGGGGGAGCTGTTTTTT. The V and J genes are TRBV18 and TRBJ2-2; the match to TRBD1 covers 8 bases. Germline V CDR1 and CDR2: KGHSH, LQKENI. There are 16 residues in the CDR3. V dropped 1 base and J dropped 8; count of bases not matched to a gene: 9.